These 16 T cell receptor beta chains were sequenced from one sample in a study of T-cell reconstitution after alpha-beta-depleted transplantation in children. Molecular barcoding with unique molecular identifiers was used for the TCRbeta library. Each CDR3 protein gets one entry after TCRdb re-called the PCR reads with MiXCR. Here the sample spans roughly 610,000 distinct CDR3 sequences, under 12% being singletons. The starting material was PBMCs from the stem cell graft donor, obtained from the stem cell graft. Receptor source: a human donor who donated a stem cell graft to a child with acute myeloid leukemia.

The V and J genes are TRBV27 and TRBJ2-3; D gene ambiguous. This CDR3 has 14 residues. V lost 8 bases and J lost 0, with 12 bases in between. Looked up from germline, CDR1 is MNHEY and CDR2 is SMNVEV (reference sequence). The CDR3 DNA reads TGTGCCAGCTGCTTTGGGTCTAGCACAGATACGCAGTATTTT. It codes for CASCFGSSTDTQYF.

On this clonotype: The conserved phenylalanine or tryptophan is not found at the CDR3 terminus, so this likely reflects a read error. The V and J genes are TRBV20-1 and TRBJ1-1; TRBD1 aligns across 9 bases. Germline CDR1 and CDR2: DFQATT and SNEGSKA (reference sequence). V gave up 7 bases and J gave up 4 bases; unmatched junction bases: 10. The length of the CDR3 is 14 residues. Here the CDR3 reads CSEQGAFGGTEAFL. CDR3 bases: TGCAGTGAACAGGGGGCGTTTGGTGGCACTGAAGCTTTCCTT.

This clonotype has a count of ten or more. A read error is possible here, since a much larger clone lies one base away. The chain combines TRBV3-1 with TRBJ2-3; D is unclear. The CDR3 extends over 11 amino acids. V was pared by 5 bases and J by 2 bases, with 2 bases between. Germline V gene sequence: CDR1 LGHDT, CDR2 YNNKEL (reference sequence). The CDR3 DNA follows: TGTGCCAGCAGCAACACAGATACGCAGTATTTT. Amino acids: CASSNTDTQYF.

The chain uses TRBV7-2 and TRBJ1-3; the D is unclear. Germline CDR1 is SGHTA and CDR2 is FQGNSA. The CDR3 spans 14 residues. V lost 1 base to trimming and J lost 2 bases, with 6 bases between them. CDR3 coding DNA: TGTGCCAGCAGCTTAGGGAGTGCTGGAAACACCATATATTTT. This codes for CASSLGSAGNTIYF.

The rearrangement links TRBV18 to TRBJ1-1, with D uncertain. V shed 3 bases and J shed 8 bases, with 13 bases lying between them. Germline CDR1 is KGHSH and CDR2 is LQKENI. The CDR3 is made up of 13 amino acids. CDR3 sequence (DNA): TGTGCCAGCTCACCCAGCGTCCAAGGGGAAGCTTTCTTT. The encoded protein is CASSPSVQGEAFF.

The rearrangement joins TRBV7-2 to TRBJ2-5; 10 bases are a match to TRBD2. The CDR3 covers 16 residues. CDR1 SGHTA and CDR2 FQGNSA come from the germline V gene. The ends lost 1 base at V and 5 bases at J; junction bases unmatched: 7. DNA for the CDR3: TGTGCCAGCAGCTTAGGGGCTAGCGGGAGTTACGAGACCCAGTACTTC. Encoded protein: CASSLGASGSYETQYF.

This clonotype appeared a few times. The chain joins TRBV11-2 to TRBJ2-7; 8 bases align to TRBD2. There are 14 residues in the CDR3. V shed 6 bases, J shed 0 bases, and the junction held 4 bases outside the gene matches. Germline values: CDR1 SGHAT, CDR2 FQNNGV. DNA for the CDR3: TGTGCCAGCAGGCGAGCGGGAGCCTCCTACGAGCAGTACTTC. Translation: CASRRAGASYEQYF.

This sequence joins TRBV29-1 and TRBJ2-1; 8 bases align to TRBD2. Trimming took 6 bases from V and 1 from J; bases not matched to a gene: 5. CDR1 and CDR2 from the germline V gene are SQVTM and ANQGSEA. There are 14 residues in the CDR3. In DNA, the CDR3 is TGCAGCGTCCCCACTAGCGGTTCCTACAATGAGCAGTTCTTC. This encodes CSVPTSGSYNEQFF.

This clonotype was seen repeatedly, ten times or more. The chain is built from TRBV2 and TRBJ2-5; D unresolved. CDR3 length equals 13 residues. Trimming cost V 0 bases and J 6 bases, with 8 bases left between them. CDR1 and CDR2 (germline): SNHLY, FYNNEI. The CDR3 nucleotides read TGTGCCAGCAGTGAAGCGGTCAGAAAGACCCAGTACTTC. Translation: CASSEAVRKTQYF.

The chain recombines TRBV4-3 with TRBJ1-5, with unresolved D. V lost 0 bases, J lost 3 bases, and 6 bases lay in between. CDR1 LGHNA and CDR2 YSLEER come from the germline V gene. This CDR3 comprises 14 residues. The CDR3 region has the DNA TGCGCCAGCAGCCAAGACAGTTTCAATCAGCCCCAGCATTTT. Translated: CASSQDSFNQPQHF.

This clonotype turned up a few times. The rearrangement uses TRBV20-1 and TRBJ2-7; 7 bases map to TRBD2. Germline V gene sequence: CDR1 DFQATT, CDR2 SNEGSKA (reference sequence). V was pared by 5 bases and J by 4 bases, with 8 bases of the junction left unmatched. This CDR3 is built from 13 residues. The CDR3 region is CSAPGGLIYEQYF. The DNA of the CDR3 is TGCAGTGCTCCGGGGGGACTTATATACGAGCAGTACTTC.

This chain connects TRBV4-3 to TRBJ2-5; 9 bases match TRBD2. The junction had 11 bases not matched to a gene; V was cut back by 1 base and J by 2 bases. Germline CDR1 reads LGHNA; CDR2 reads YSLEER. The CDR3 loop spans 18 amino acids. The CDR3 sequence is CASSQVGGASGKQETQYF. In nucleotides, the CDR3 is TGCGCCAGCAGCCAAGTGGGGGGCGCTAGCGGGAAACAAGAGACCCAGTACTTC.

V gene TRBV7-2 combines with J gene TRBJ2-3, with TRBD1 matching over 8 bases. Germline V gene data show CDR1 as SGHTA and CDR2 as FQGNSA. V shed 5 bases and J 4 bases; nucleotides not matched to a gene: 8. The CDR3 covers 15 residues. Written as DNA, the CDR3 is TGTGCCAGCAGCCCCCAGGGGGCCGGCGCAGATACGCAGTATTTT. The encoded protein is CASSPQGAGADTQYF.

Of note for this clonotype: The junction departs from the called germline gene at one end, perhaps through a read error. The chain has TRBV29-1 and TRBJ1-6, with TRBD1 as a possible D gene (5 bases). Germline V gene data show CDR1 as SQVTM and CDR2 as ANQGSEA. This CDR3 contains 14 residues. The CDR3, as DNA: TGCAGCGTTCAAGACGTGACAGATGATTCACCCCTCCACTTT. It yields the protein CSVQDVTDDSPLHF. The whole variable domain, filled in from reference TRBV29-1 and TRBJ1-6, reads SAVISQKPSRDICQRGTSLTIQCQVDSQVTMMFWYRQQPGQSLTLIATANQGSEATYESGFVIDKFPISRPNLTFSTLTVSNMSPEDSSIYLCSVQDVTDDSPLHFGNGTRLTVT.

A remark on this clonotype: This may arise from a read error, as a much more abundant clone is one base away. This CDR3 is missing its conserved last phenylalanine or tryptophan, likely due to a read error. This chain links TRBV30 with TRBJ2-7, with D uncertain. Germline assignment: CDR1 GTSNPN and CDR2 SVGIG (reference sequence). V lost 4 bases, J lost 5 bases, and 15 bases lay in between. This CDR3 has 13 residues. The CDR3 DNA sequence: TGTGCCTGGAATGGCGGAGAAAGCAACGAGCAGTACTGC. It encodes CAWNGGESNEQYC.

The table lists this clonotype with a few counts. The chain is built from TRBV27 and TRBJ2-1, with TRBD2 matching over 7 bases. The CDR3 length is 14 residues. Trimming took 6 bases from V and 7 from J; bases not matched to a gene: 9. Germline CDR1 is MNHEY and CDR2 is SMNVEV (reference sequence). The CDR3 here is CASSLAGALNEQFF. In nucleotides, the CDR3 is TGTGCCAGCAGCTTGGCGGGAGCGTTAAATGAGCAGTTCTTC.